This is a list of T cell receptor beta chains from one sample in a study of cytomegalovirus exposure and HLA in healthy donors. Method: immunoSEQ multiplex PCR; TCRdb's copy keeps in-frame clones and lacks some. The sample carries about 160,000 clones, approximately 76% recorded once. Sequencing was performed on PBMCs. The origin of the receptors is a female donor in good health and CMV-seronegative. CDR3s include the opening cysteine and the closing phenylalanine or tryptophan. The D gene is left open where the match is weak. Expanded clones are given a class, and other clones once, few, many or no size at all.

V	J	D	size	length	CDR3	DNA
TRBV4-1	TRBJ2-7	TRBD2	NA	15	CASSRGLDRAHEQYF	TGCGCCAGCAGCCGCGGACTAGATAGGGCCCACGAGCAGTACTTC
TRBV7-9	TRBJ1-1	TRBD1	NA	16	CASSSSGTGANFEAFF	TGTGCCAGCAGCTCCTCCGGGACAGGGGCGAACTTTGAAGCTTTCTTT
TRBV7-6	TRBJ1-1	NA	NA	15	CASTPGSGMNTEAFF	TGTGCCAGCACCCCGGGTAGCGGTATGAACACTGAAGCTTTCTTT
TRBV9	TRBJ2-5	TRBD2	once	17	CASSVGVAGGPRETQYF	TGTGCCAGCAGCGTAGGAGTAGCGGGGGGGCCGAGAGAGACCCAGTACTTC
TRBV19	TRBJ1-2	NA	NA	15	CASSANRLANYGYTF	TGTGCCAGTAGTGCCAACAGGTTAGCTAACTATGGCTACACCTTC
TRBV5-1	TRBJ2-5	TRBD1	NA	15	CASSYQDRVQETQYF	TGCGCCAGCAGCTATCAGGACAGGGTCCAAGAGACCCAGTACTTC
TRBV2	TRBJ1-2	NA	few	14	CASSETRLDYGYTF	TGTGCCAGCAGTGAAACGCGTCTAGACTATGGCTACACCTTC
TRBV10-2	TRBJ2-7	TRBD1	NA	14	CASSPGQGSDEQYF	TGCGCCAGCTCTCCGGGACAGGGGTCGGACGAGCAGTACTTC
TRBV5-1	TRBJ1-2	NA	NA	15	CASGQLPGANYGYTF	TGCGCCAGCGGGCAGCTACCGGGAGCTAACTATGGCTACACCTTC
TRBV4-2	TRBJ2-7	TRBD2	NA	15	CASSQRTSGTYEQYF	TGTGCCAGCAGCCAGCGAACTAGCGGGACCTACGAGCAGTACTTC
TRBV5-1	TRBJ2-1	NA	once	15	CASSPVGQQGNEQFF	TGCGCCAGCAGCCCTGTGGGGCAGCAAGGCAATGAGCAGTTCTTC
TRBV5-6	TRBJ1-3	NA	NA	14	CASSFRSFGNTIYF	TGTGCCAGCAGCTTTCGCAGTTTTGGAAACACCATATATTTT
TRBV7-8	TRBJ2-7	TRBD1	NA	15	CASSLVMGQGYEQYF	TGTGCCAGCAGCTTAGTCATGGGACAGGGATACGAGCAGTACTTC
TRBV9	TRBJ1-6	TRBD1	NA	17	CASSVSGQGMGRSPLHF	TGTGCCAGCAGCGTATCTGGACAGGGAATGGGGAGGTCACCCCTCCACTTT
TRBV2	TRBJ2-7	TRBD1	NA	11	CASRGGDEQYF	TGTGCCAGCAGAGGGGGCGACGAGCAGTACTTC
TRBV19	TRBJ1-3	NA	once	16	CASSIGVSSSGNTIYF	TGTGCCAGTAGTATCGGGGTCAGTTCCTCTGGAAACACCATATATTTT
TRBV9	TRBJ1-2	TRBD1	NA	13	CASGKRQGDGYTF	TGTGCCAGCGGGAAGCGACAGGGAGACGGCTACACCTTC
TRBV19	TRBJ2-3	TRBD2	NA	15	CASSISGGYTDTQYF	TGTGCCAGTAGTATTAGCGGGGGATACACAGATACGCAGTATTTT
TRBV10-2	TRBJ2-7	NA	NA	13	CASSRTDYYEQYF	TGCGCCAGCAGCCGGACAGATTACTACGAGCAGTACTTC
TRBV9	TRBJ2-4	NA	NA	13	CASSVAGKDIQYF	TGTGCCAGCAGCGTAGCAGGGAAGGACATTCAGTACTTC
TRBV9	TRBJ2-3	NA	NA	12	CASARGPETQYF	TGTGCCAGCGCTAGAGGCCCAGAGACGCAGTATTTT
TRBV19	TRBJ2-7	TRBD1	NA	14	CASSSGDRVYEQYF	TGTGCCAGTAGTTCGGGGGACAGGGTCTACGAGCAGTACTTC
TRBV10-1	TRBJ1-5	NA	NA	16	CASSELGSRRNQPQHF	TGCGCCAGCAGTGAGTTAGGGTCTAGGAGGAATCAGCCCCAGCATTTT
TRBV6-1	TRBJ2-7	TRBD2	NA	14	CASSEWGLEAEQYF	TGTGCCAGCAGTGAATGGGGACTAGAGGCCGAGCAGTACTTC
TRBV6-5	TRBJ1-1	TRBD1	NA	16	CASSYSSGTGYTEAFF	TGTGCCAGCAGTTACTCGAGCGGGACAGGGTACACTGAAGCTTTCTTT
TRBV6-5	TRBJ1-1	TRBD1	NA	13	CASTQGVNTEAFF	TGTGCCAGCACCCAGGGGGTGAACACTGAAGCTTTCTTT
TRBV5-1	TRBJ2-1	NA	NA	15	CASSLQGPADNEQFF	TGCGCCAGCAGCTTGCAGGGCCCTGCCGACAATGAGCAGTTCTTC
TRBV5-1	TRBJ2-7	TRBD1	NA	15	CASSLQGTVSYEQYF	TGCGCCAGCAGCTTGCAGGGGACAGTCTCCTACGAGCAGTACTTC
TRBV9	TRBJ2-2	NA	NA	14	CASSVDLPTGELFF	TGTGCCAGCAGCGTAGATCTTCCCACCGGGGAGCTGTTTTTT
TRBV15	TRBJ2-1	TRBD2	few	18	CATSRTPGLTTSYNEQFF	TGTGCCACCAGCAGAACCCCGGGACTAACGACGTCCTACAATGAGCAGTTCTTC
TRBV9	TRBJ2-7	NA	NA	13	CASSLLPNYEQYF	TGTGCCAGCAGCCTCCTACCCAATTACGAGCAGTACTTC
TRBV7-4	TRBJ2-5	TRBD2	NA	16	CASIAGTSGGEETQYF	TGTGCCAGCATAGCGGGGACTAGCGGAGGGGAGGAGACCCAGTACTTC
TRBV7-2	TRBJ1-2	TRBD1	NA	14	CASSTPGQGYGYTF	TGTGCCAGCAGCACCCCGGGACAGGGGTATGGCTACACCTTC
TRBV30	TRBJ2-4	NA	NA	14	CAWSATNRGGIQYF	TGTGCCTGGAGTGCCACGAACCGGGGAGGCATTCAGTACTTC
TRBV5-4	TRBJ2-5	TRBD1	NA	13	CASSFRTGETQYF	TGTGCCAGCAGCTTCCGGACAGGGGAGACCCAGTACTTC